A selection of T cell receptor beta chains follows, all from one sample in a study of T cells in Graves' hyperthyroidism and ophthalmopathy. Each CDR3 protein is one row after TCRdb ran MiXCR on the multiplex PCR reads. The data show 200,000 to 300,000 distinct CDR3 sequences, about a sixth seen once. The sequencing sample was made of blood. Receptors were obtained from a woman aged 18-35 years with Graves' ophthalmopathy. Each CDR3 is given with its conserved first and last residue. A D gene is named only where the DNA matches it firmly.

V	J	D	CDR3
TRBV4-1	TRBJ2-1	TRBD2	CASSQDSSGGAYNEQFF
TRBV12-3/TRBV12-4	TRBJ1-1	NA	CASRPQGSNTEAFF
TRBV11-2	TRBJ2-5	NA	CASSKPHQETQYF
TRBV2	TRBJ1-2	TRBD1	CASSGQGYGYTF
TRBV29-1	TRBJ2-1	TRBD2	CSVSYPGTSGSITYSYNEQFF
TRBV6-1	TRBJ1-1	NA	CASIEGGRAERTEAFF
TRBV19	TRBJ1-4	TRBD1	CASRDREGEKLFF
TRBV20-1	TRBJ1-5	NA	CSASWSRGQPQHF
TRBV10-3	TRBJ1-3	NA	CAISDPTVSSGNTIYF
TRBV5-4	TRBJ2-7	NA	CASSGAGVEGAYEQYF
TRBV7-2	TRBJ1-2	NA	CASSSGGSLNYGYTF
TRBV30	TRBJ1-1	NA	CAWSVPRRKNTEAFF
TRBV20-1	TRBJ2-4	NA	CSAQTRNIQYF
TRBV5-4	TRBJ1-2	NA	CASSSSTKLGGYTF
TRBV24-1	TRBJ2-3	NA	CATSDPAAGGSDTQYF
TRBV28	TRBJ1-3	NA	CASSSNQLSGNTIYF
TRBV6-1	TRBJ1-5	TRBD1	CASSEWRQGGQPQHF
TRBV28	TRBJ1-6	TRBD1	CASSFLDRGNSPLHF
TRBV19	TRBJ2-2	NA	CASSIARGGGQGNTGELFF
TRBV19	TRBJ2-1	NA	CASSIVGNEQFF
TRBV5-1	TRBJ2-1	NA	CASSSPRGSAEQFF
TRBV4-1	TRBJ2-3	NA	CASSQDLGGSNTQYF
TRBV7-8	TRBJ2-3	TRBD2	CASSLVIAGGTDTQYF
TRBV19	TRBJ2-7	NA	CASSSFRQGPYEQYF
TRBV19	TRBJ2-7	TRBD1	CASFPQGNEQYF
TRBV28	TRBJ2-1	TRBD2	CASSPTATSGRDKQFF
TRBV20-1	TRBJ2-7	TRBD1	CSAAGTGRNEQYF
TRBV19	TRBJ2-3	TRBD1	CASSTPGQGGTDTQYF
TRBV4-3	TRBJ2-7	NA	CASSQESESSYEQYF
TRBV5-4	TRBJ2-7	NA	CASSASPLTGYEQYF
TRBV10-1	TRBJ2-3	NA	CASSESVGRGPQTTQYF
TRBV2	TRBJ2-2	TRBD2	CASSVSTSGPNTGELFF
TRBV10-3	TRBJ2-3	TRBD2	CAINTGTSGDGGTDTQYF
TRBV3-1	TRBJ1-1	NA	CASSQVDLNTEAFF
TRBV5-1	NA	NA	CASSFTEDHYEQFF
TRBV7-2	TRBJ2-2	NA	CASSLEGRGWTGELFF
TRBV15	TRBJ1-1	NA	CATRGNSLTTEAFF
TRBV5-1	TRBJ2-7	NA	CASSLTGRAYEQYF
TRBV7-2	TRBJ2-3	NA	CASSLWGSDTQYF
TRBV20-1	TRBJ2-4	NA	CSARDLRQVAKNIQYF
TRBV28	TRBJ2-2	NA	CASSFVTGTGELFF
TRBV19	TRBJ2-2	NA	CASSILDGNTGELFF
TRBV5-1	TRBJ1-1	NA	CASSLAWSTEAFF
TRBV5-5	TRBJ1-6	NA	CASSPVAGDNSPLHF
TRBV24-1	TRBJ2-1	NA	CATSDWGFSSYNEQFF